This T cell receptor (beta chain) was captured in a study of blood T cells in healthy people across ages. Study-level points and caveats: Significant beta diversity loss was already apparent by age approximately 38, declining roughly linearly. Fewer expanded clones and more diversity marked long-lived versus aged donors.

Germline CDR1 is MDHEN and CDR2 is SYDVKM. CDR3 length: 15 amino acids. Trimming pared 4 bases from V and 1 base from J, leaving 14 bases between. Note on this clonotype: Its antigen remains unknown.

PBMCs, at least 6 million per sample, were isolated. With a J-beta primer mix and a sample-barcoded 5' primer, a second PCR ran about 7 to 12 cycles. Sequencing of every sample gave 2.5 million or more CDR3-containing paired-end reads. TCRdb reprocessed the 5' RACE reads with MiXCR, giving one entry per CDR3 protein. The sample gives 650,000 to 900,000 distinct CDR3 sequences, 55% to 65% of which show up once; 25% to 30% is in the top ten. The clonotype originates from a young man in good health. Sequenced material: blood. The V call is TRBV28, the J call TRBJ2-7; D is possibly TRBD1 or TRBD2 (5 bases each). The CDR3 region is CASSYGDPGSYEQYF. The CDR3 nucleotides are TGTGCCAGCAGTTACGGGGACCCTGGGTCCTACGAGCAGTACTTC.